Detailed here is one T cell receptor beta chain. The sample originates from a study of shared clonotypes between healthy human individuals. The repertoire was sequenced with immunoSEQ multiplex PCR; TCRdb's copy has only in-frame clones and lacks some. The sample shows around 1 million clones, 76% of them seen only once. Germline assignment: CDR1 SGHNT and CDR2 YYREEE (reference sequence). V was trimmed by 3 bases and J by 8 bases, leaving 11 bases between them. The CDR3 length is 12 residues. J is TRBJ1-2 and V is TRBV5-4; possible D gene TRBD1, 5 bases. Material: memory CD4+ T cells sorted from blood. Subset defined: CD45RA-negative fraction. This receptor was identified in a man younger than 35 in good health. CDR3 coding DNA: TGTGCCAGCAGCTGCCGCTGGGGCGGCTACACCTTC. It encodes CASSCRWGGYTF.